What follows is one T cell receptor (beta chain) and its context. This entry is derived from a study of blood T cell repertoires in COVID-19. Germline CDR1 SGHRS, CDR2 YFSETQ. The CDR3 totals 15 residues. Trimming cost V 3 bases and J 6 bases, with 19 bases left between them. In the source study's methods: Amplification of reference gene primers was used by the study to estimate nucleated cell counts. TCRdb keeps only in-frame clones here, not all; method: immunoSEQ multiplex PCR. That table supplies the V and J calls and clone size; D and trimming were determined from the DNA. The profile shows roughly 150,000 clones, more than 70% of them singletons.

Sequencing used peripheral blood. The chain uses TRBV5-1 and TRBJ2-7; perhaps TRBD1 as D (6 bases). The clonotype originates from a woman in her 70s who had recovered from COVID-19. DNA for the CDR3: TGCGCCAGCAGCTCACAGGGTAGCCCTAATTCCGAGCAGTACTTC. Protein product: CASSSQGSPNSEQYF.